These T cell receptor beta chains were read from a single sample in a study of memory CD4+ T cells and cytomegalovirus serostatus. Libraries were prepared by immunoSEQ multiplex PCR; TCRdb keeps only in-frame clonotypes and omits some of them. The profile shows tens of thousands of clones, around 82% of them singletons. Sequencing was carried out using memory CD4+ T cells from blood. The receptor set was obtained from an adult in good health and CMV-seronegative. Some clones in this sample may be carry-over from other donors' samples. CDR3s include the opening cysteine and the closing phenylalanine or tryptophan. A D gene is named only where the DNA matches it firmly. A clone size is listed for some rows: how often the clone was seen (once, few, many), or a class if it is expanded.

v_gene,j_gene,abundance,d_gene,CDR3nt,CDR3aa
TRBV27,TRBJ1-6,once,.,TGTGCCAGCGGGGTCCGGAATTCACCCCTCCACTTT,CASGVRNSPLHF
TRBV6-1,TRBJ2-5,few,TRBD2,TGTGCCACATTCCAGCGGGAGGGCCTAGGCGAGACCCAGTACTTC,CATFQREGLGETQYF
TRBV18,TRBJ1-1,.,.,TGTGCCAGCTCAGGACAGACTAACACTGAAGCTTTCTTT,CASSGQTNTEAFF
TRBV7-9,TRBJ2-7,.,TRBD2,TGTGCCAGCAGCTCGCCCTTAGCGGGAGCCGGCTACGAGCAGTACTTC,CASSSPLAGAGYEQYF
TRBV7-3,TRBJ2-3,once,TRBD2,TGTGCCAGCAGCTTATTGGGACTAGTGGCAGATACGCAGTATTTT,CASSLLGLVADTQYF
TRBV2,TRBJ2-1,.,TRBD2,TGTGCCAGCAGTGATATATTCCGGACTAGCTCCTACAATGAGCAGTTCTTC,CASSDIFRTSSYNEQFF
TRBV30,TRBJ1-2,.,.,TGTGCCTGGAGTGGCCCGGGGGGCTTGGGCTATGGCTACACCTTC,CAWSGPGGLGYGYTF
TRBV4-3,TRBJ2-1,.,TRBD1,TGCGCCAGCAGCGATACCGGGACAGGGAGGAAGGAGCAGTTCTTC,CASSDTGTGRKEQFF
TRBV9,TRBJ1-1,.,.,TGTGCCAGCAGTCCCGACAGGAGATACACTGAAGCTTTCTTT,CASSPDRRYTEAFF
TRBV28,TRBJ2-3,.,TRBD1,TGTGCCAGCAGCTCAAGGACAGGGGGCACAGATACGCAGTATTTT,CASSSRTGGTDTQYF
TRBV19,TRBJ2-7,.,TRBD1,TGTGCCAGTAGCAACCGGGACAGGGCCTCCTACGAGCAGTACTTC,CASSNRDRASYEQYF
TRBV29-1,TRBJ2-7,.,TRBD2,TGCAGCGTCTGCCTTCAACTAGCGGGGAAGCAGTACTTC,CSVCLQLAGKQYF
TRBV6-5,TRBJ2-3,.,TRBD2,TGTGCCAGCAGTTACTCGGGGCTAGCGGGGGGTACGCAGTATTTT,CASSYSGLAGGTQYF
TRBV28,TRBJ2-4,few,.,TGTGCCAGCAGTTTACAGGGAGCCAAAAACATTCAGTACTTC,CASSLQGAKNIQYF
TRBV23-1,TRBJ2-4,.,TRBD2,TGCGCCAGCAGTCAATCGTATAGCGGGAGTTTACCCAAAAACATTCAGTACTTC,CASSQSYSGSLPKNIQYF
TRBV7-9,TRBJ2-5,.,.,TGTGCCAGCAGCTTACGACGCCTCAGGGAACAAGAGACCCAGTACTTC,CASSLRRLREQETQYF
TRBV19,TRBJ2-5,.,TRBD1,TGTGCCAGTAGTCCCCGACAGGGGTTAGGGGAGACCCAGTACTTC,CASSPRQGLGETQYF
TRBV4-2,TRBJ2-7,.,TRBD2,TGTGCCAGCAGCCAAGAGTCATTAAGCGGGATAGGGGCCTACGAGCAGTACTTC,CASSQESLSGIGAYEQYF
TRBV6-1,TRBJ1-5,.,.,TGTGCCAGCAGACGGGAGATAAGCAATCAGCCCCAGCATTTT,CASRREISNQPQHF
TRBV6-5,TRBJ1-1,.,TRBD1,TGTGCCAGCGGACCGGGACAGGGTTGGACTGAAGCTTTCTTT,CASGPGQGWTEAFF
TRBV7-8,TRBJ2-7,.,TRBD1,TGTGCCAGCAGCGCCCGGGACAGGGACGTGGGGTCCACCTACGAGCAGTACTTC,CASSARDRDVGSTYEQYF
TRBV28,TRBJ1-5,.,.,TGTGCCAGCAGTTTCGGGCAGGGTCGTCAGCCCCAGCATTTT,CASSFGQGRQPQHF
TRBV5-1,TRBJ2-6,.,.,TGCGCCAGCAGTGCCAGGACTTACTCTGGGGCCAACGTCCTGACTTTC,CASSARTYSGANVLTF
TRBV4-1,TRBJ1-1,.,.,TGCGCCAGCAGCCGTACCGGGACGGAGAACACTGAAGCTTTCTTT,CASSRTGTENTEAFF
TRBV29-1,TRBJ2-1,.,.,TGCAGCGTTGATCCTGGGGGAGCAGGCAATGAGCAGTTCTTC,CSVDPGGAGNEQFF
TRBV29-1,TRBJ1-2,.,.,TGCAGCGTTGAATTATCGGGGGCATGGGGTGGCTACACCTTC,CSVELSGAWGGYTF
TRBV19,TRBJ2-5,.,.,TGTGCCAGTAGTACCGGAGGAGGCTACGAGACCCAGTACTTC,CASSTGGGYETQYF
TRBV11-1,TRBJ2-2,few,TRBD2,TGTGCCAGCAGCGCAAAGCGGGGACTAGGATTCCCCGGGGAGCTGTTTTTT,CASSAKRGLGFPGELFF
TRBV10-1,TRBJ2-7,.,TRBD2,TGCGCCAGCAGCACTACTAGCGGGTGGTATGGGGAGCAGTACTTC,CASSTTSGWYGEQYF
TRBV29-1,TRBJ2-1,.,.,TGCAGCGTGGATCAGGGGGGGGGTTACAATGAGCAGTTCTTC,CSVDQGGGYNEQFF
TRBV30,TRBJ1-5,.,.,TGTGCCTGGAGCGGGGGGGTTGGCCAGCCCCAGCATTTT,CAWSGGVGQPQHF
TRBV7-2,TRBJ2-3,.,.,TGTGCCAGCAGCTTAGGCCCCCTGACGGATACGCAGTATTTT,CASSLGPLTDTQYF
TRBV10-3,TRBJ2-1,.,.,TGTGCCATCAGTGAACCGGGGAGGAATGAGCAGTTCTTC,CAISEPGRNEQFF
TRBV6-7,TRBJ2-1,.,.,TGTGCCAGCTTGTGCCCCGTGACGGGGAGATTGCCCAATGAGCAGTTCTTC,CASLCPVTGRLPNEQFF
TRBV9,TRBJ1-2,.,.,TGTGCCAGCAGCACGGGCCCCATGTCTGCTAACTATGGCTACACCTTC,CASSTGPMSANYGYTF
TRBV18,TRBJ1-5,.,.,TGTGCCAGCTCACCAGGAGGGGCACAGCCCCAGCATTTT,CASSPGGAQPQHF
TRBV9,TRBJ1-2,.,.,TGTGCCAGCAGCGTTCGGGGGTCTGGCTACACCTTC,CASSVRGSGYTF
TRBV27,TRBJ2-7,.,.,TGTGCCAGCAGTTCAGGCGGATCCTACGAGCAGTACTTC,CASSSGGSYEQYF
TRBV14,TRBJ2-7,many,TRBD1,TGTGCCAGCAGCCAGGCCAGGGGGCGTGGGAGCGAGCAGTACTTC,CASSQARGRGSEQYF
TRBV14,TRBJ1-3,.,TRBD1,TGTGCCAGCAGCCAGGCCGGGACAGGGAATCGAAACACCATATATTTT,CASSQAGTGNRNTIYF
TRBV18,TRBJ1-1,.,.,TGTGCCAGCTCACCCGGACAGAGGACTGAAGCTTTCTTT,CASSPGQRTEAFF
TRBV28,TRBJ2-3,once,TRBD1,TGTGCCAGCAGTTCTCGGACAGGGAACACAGATACGCAGTATTTT,CASSSRTGNTDTQYF
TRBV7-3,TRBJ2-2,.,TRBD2,TGTGCCAGCAGCTTAACGGCTAGCGGGAGGGCCGGGGAGCTGTTTTTT,CASSLTASGRAGELFF